These 10 T cell receptor beta chains came from one sample sequenced in a study of T cell responses to AZD1222 COVID-19 vaccine (dated by TCRdb to about 2021). The time point label on this specimen signifies: baseline before first vaccination. This specimen's treatment or condition label, interpreted: meningococcal conjugate vaccine given as trial control. Library creation used the immunoSEQ multiplex PCR assay. TCRdb mirrors the immuneACCESS table, restricted to in-frame sequences. Some clones are absent from its copies; in checked studies, under half trace to an unresolved V gene, and the reason for the others is unknown. The sample records about 83,000 clones, under 95% of which are singletons. The ten largest make up less than 5.5% of the sample. Material: peripheral blood, obtained on day 0 of MenACWY control vaccination. All receptors derive from an adult in good health.

This rearrangement joins TRBV5-8 to TRBJ1-2; TRBD1 matches 9 bases. The CDR3 totals 14 residues. V was pared by 4 bases and J by 8 bases, with 9 bases of the junction left unmatched. The germline gives CDR1 SGHTS, CDR2 YDEGEE. CDR3 sequence reads: CASSLQGQGGGYTF. CDR3 coding DNA: TGTGCCAGCAGCCTGCAGGGACAGGGCGGAGGCTACACCTTC.

The table lists this clone with a few counts. The chain uses TRBV19 and TRBJ1-5, with no clear D. Looked up from germline, CDR1 is LNHDA and CDR2 is SQIVND (reference sequence). The CDR3 has 14 residues. With 3 bases removed from V and 5 bases from J, the gap between germline ends came to 11 bases. CDR3 amino acids: CASSMVRKDQPQHF. CDR3 nucleotides: TGTGCCAGTAGTATGGTCCGGAAAGATCAGCCCCAGCATTTT.

The V and J genes are TRBV24-1 and TRBJ2-1, with D possibly being TRBD2 (6 bases). Germline assignment: CDR1 KGHDR and CDR2 SFDVKD. V lost 3 bases to trimming and J lost 2 bases, with 16 bases between them. CDR3 length: 17 residues. The CDR3 sequence is CATSDPAAGSPYNEQFF. DNA of the CDR3: TGTGCCACCAGTGATCCTGCAGCGGGCAGCCCCTACAATGAGCAGTTCTTC.

The chain uses TRBV9 and TRBJ1-2, with TRBD1 matching 8 bases. Losses at the gene ends were 0 bases for V and 8 bases for J; bases not matched to a gene: 9. Germline assignment: CDR1 SGDLS and CDR2 YYNGEE. CDR3 size: 15 residues. CDR3 loop: CASSVDVQGAQGYTF. The CDR3, as DNA: TGTGCCAGCAGCGTAGATGTGCAGGGGGCGCAAGGCTACACCTTC.

This chain joins TRBV19 and TRBJ1-6; no clear D gene. The V and J ends lost 3 bases and 7 bases respectively, with 13 bases between them. CDR3 length: 15 residues. CDR1 LNHDA and CDR2 SQIVND come from the germline V gene (reference sequence). The CDR3 DNA reads as TGTGCCAGTAGTATTGGCGTCTCTGGGAATTCACCCCTCCACTTT. This encodes CASSIGVSGNSPLHF.

This CDR3 is CASSQELMAGNTEAFF. As DNA, the CDR3 is TGCGCCAGCAGCCAAGAACTTATGGCAGGGAACACTGAAGCTTTCTTT. This chain connects TRBV4-3 to TRBJ1-1; unclear D gene. V was cut by 0 bases and J by 1 base, with 12 bases left in between. The length of the CDR3 is 16 residues. Germline lookup yields CDR1 LGHNA and CDR2 YSLEER.

V and J are TRBV2 and TRBJ2-3; no firm D call. The CDR3 extends over 14 amino acids. V was shortened by 4 bases and J by 2 bases, with 10 bases between the two germline ends. Germline V lookup: CDR1 SNHLY, CDR2 FYNNEI. The CDR3 loop is CASSGLAATDTQYF. The CDR3 DNA is TGTGCCAGCAGTGGACTCGCGGCCACAGATACGCAGTATTTT.

This clone was seen just once. V is TRBV28 and J is TRBJ2-3, with 7 bases fitting TRBD2. Trimming at V came to 3 bases and at J to 4 bases, leaving 7 bases not matched to a gene. CDR3 size: 15 residues. Per the germline V gene, CDR1 is MDHEN and CDR2 is SYDVKM. The CDR3 coding sequence is TGTGCCAGCAGTTTCCTGGCTAGCGGTTCAGATACGCAGTATTTT. Translation: CASSFLASGSDTQYF. Full variable domain (missing parts from reference TRBV28 and TRBJ2-3): DVKVTQSSRYLVKRTGEKVFLECVQDMDHENMFWYRQDPGLGLRLIYFSYDVKMKEKGDIPEGYSVSREKKERFSLILESASTNQTSMYLCASSFLASGSDTQYFGPGTRLTVL.

This rearrangement joins TRBV10-3 to TRBJ1-5, with a tentative D call TRBD1 (5 bases). Per germline, CDR1 ENHRY and CDR2 SYGVKD. CDR3 length equals 16 residues. Trimming cost V 4 bases and J 0 bases, with 13 bases left between them. This chain's CDR3 is CAISGVGDPSNQPQHF. The CDR3 DNA reads TGTGCCATCAGTGGGGTGGGGGACCCTAGCAATCAGCCCCAGCATTTT.

V is TRBV30 and J is TRBJ2-5, with TRBD2 identical over 8 bases. V lost 4 bases and J lost 6; bases outside the gene matches: 10. This CDR3 is 14 amino acids long. Germline V gene sequence: CDR1 GTSNPN, CDR2 SVGIG (reference sequence). The CDR3 nucleotides are TGTGCCTGGATGGCGGGGGGCGCTGGAAAGACCCAGTACTTC. Translating gives CAWMAGGAGKTQYF.